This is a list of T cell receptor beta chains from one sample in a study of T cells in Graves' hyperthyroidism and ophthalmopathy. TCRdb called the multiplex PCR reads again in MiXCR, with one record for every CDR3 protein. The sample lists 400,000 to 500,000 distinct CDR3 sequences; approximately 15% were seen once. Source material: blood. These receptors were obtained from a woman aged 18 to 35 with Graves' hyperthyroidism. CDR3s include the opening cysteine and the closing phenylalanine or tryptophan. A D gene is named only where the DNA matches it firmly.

CSAQGGLADSYNEQFF | TRBD2 | TRBV20-1
CASSSFPRGRSYNEQFF | TRBD1 | TRBV7-9
CSAARFSGFAYEQYF | - | TRBV20-1
CASSLGLGSADTQYF | TRBD2 | TRBV12-3/TRBV12-4
CASSYGEGSSYNSPLHF | - | TRBV6-5
CASSPGQSSSYEQYF | - | TRBV4-1
CASSLVTGTYGYTF | TRBD1 | TRBV5-4
CASSFRPGLAGTETQYF | TRBD2 | TRBV12-3/TRBV12-4
CASSLSVLNTEAFF | - | TRBV27
CASRGAGDEQFF | TRBD2 | TRBV2
CASSVAASGVYEQYF | TRBD2 | TRBV9
CASSLTLALYNEQFF | TRBD2 | TRBV7-9
CASSLGQGLYGYTF | - | TRBV27
CATSETGTRNEKLFF | - | TRBV24-1
CASGREFDTEAFF | - | TRBV5-1
CASSLARQGGFSTDTQYF | TRBD1 | TRBV5-8
CASSLPVYNEQFF | - | TRBV5-1
CASSLASGSYADYEQYF | TRBD2 | TRBV28
CASSLTGEGPDTQYF | TRBD2 | TRBV11-3
CASSLETSGRFVLDGQYF | TRBD2 | TRBV11-3
CASMLTGQVFEQYF | TRBD1 | TRBV28
CASWPGGSYEQYF | - | TRBV28
CAAGLTSYNEQFF | - | TRBV6-1
CASSLLQGMARREQFF | - | TRBV4-1
CAWSVSLATDEQFF | - | TRBV30
CASSSKGQRLSSYNEQFF | TRBD1 | TRBV11-3
CASSLEPTGTEAFF | - | TRBV11-2
CASSPKGLAGNTGELFF | TRBD2 | TRBV6-1
CASSLGAGGQGYTF | - | TRBV27
CASSSGTAPYNEQFF | TRBD1 | TRBV7-2
CASSLGPGGNSPLHF | TRBD1 | TRBV27
CASSFYWDGSTGELFF | - | TRBV11-3
CASSSQSSGANVLTF | - | TRBV28
CASSPSSGGTGELFF | - | TRBV7-7
CASSAGREQFF | - | TRBV3-1
CASSPVMLTGNEKLFF | - | TRBV18
CASSLWASSGNTIYF | - | TRBV7-8
CASSSLGLEQYF | - | TRBV7-6
CASSFHPDNTEAFF | - | TRBV11-2
CASSHEGLVAYEQYF | TRBD2 | TRBV3-1
CASSLGRMGGNTEAFF | - | TRBV5-8
CASSPTRGRYTEAFF | - | TRBV18
CASSITGQPQHF | - | TRBV19
CSVLPATSAHYEQYF | TRBD2 | TRBV29-1
CAWSLDIFDEQYF | - | TRBV30
CAWSAQGVDAFF | TRBD1 | TRBV30
CATARTGGTEAFF | TRBD1 | TRBV24-1
CASSRDTFSYNEQFF | - | TRBV6-1